This TCR beta chain was identified in a study of T cells expressing NK-cell markers. TCRdb reworked the 5' RACE reads into one entry per CDR3 protein, no DNA. This sample's table has some 450,000 distinct CDR3 sequences. This CDR3 contains 18 residues. Looked up from germline, CDR1 is SGHAT and CDR2 is FQNNGV. The origin of this receptor is a woman between 18 and 69 years old in good health. This sequence joins TRBV11-2 and TRBJ2-2; TCRdb returns TRBD2, unconfirmable since there is no DNA. Specimen: blood T cells: a sorted CD56 or NKG2C T cell subset, CD4+ or CD8+ T cells, or bulk PBMC T cells (not recorded which). Here the CDR3 reads CASSLGRGGGTTYRELFF.